Listed here are 23 T cell receptor beta chains from one sample, sequenced in a study of PD-1 blockade in classical Hodgkin lymphoma. The time point was: cycle 4 day 1 (C4D1), after less than seven weeks of nivolumab. There was relapse after autologous stem cell transplantation in every patient, and there was variation in brentuximab vedotin exposure. Only in-frame clones appear in the TCRdb table, and some are missing; sequencing was by immunoSEQ multiplex PCR. The top ten clones hold about 12% of a sample with roughly 51,000 clones, around 76% of them seen once. The sequencing here drew on peripheral blood mononuclear cells (PBMCs), taken before the fourth cycle of nivolumab. These receptors all stem from a human donor with classical Hodgkin lymphoma.

The V and J genes are TRBV6-5 and TRBJ1-2, with unresolved D. Deletions cut 1 base from V and 3 bases from J, with 9 bases between. From germline, CDR1 is MNHEY and CDR2 SVGAGI. CDR3 size: 14 residues. CDR3 coding DNA: TGTGCCAGCAGTTACTGGGGTTCTGACTATGGCTACACCTTC. It codes for CASSYWGSDYGYTF.

The V and J genes are TRBV5-6 and TRBJ2-3; 7 bases map to TRBD2. The germline gives CDR1 SGHDT, CDR2 YYEEEE. The CDR3 runs to 15 residues. Losses at the gene ends were 0 bases for V and 6 bases for J; bases not matched to a gene: 7. DNA for the CDR3: TGTGCCAGCAGCTTGGCTGGCGGGAGTGGCGATACGCAGTATTTT. It encodes CASSLAGGSGDTQYF.

The rearrangement links TRBV6-6 to TRBJ1-1, with 9 bases fitting TRBD1. This CDR3 is built from 13 residues. The germline gives CDR1 MNHNY, CDR2 SVGAGI (reference sequence). V gave up 10 bases and J gave up 2 bases; unmatched junction bases: 5. The CDR3 reads CATGTGSNTEAFF. The CDR3 DNA follows: TGTGCCACAGGGACAGGGAGCAACACTGAAGCTTTCTTT.

The chain joins TRBV28 to TRBJ2-1, with TRBD1 matching 10 bases. Germline CDR1 reads MDHEN; CDR2 reads SYDVKM. The CDR3 spans 15 residues. V dropped 6 bases and J dropped 4; count of bases not matched to a gene: 6. In DNA form, the CDR3 reads TGTGCCAGCAGATTAGCGGGACAGGGGTACAATGAGCAGTTCTTC. It yields the protein CASRLAGQGYNEQFF.

CDR3 bases: TGTGCCAGCAGTGATGGGGACAGCGACACCGGGGAGCTGTTTTTT. Translating it yields CASSDGDSDTGELFF. The chain couples TRBV6-4 to TRBJ2-2; TRBD1 matches 7 bases. J was trimmed by 3 bases and V by 3 bases; bases with no gene match: 4. The CDR3 contains 15 residues. CDR1 and CDR2 (germline): MRHNA, SNTAGT.

This clone was observed at least ten times. This chain joins TRBV19 and TRBJ1-5; D is unresolved. The CDR3 covers 15 residues. Trimming took 7 bases from V and 4 from J, leaving 17 bases between them. Germline-derived CDR1 and CDR2 are LNHDA and SQIVND (reference sequence). CDR3 nucleotide sequence: TGTGCCAGTAAGTCGGTCGGCAGACGTAATCAGCCCCAGCATTTT. Encoded protein: CASKSVGRRNQPQHF.

Details on this clone: The sample holds other DNA sequences that translate to the same CDR3. V is TRBV6-6 and J is TRBJ2-7; possibly TRBD1 for D (6 bases). The length of the CDR3 is 14 residues. The V end was cut by 6 bases, the J end by 5 bases, with 17 bases between. Looked up from germline, CDR1 is MNHNY and CDR2 is SVGAGI (reference sequence). Written as DNA, the CDR3 is TGTGCCAGCAGCTACCCGACTCAGGGGAACGAGCAGTACTTC. This codes for CASSYPTQGNEQYF.

The CDR3 sequence is CASSLSPARWRKNTGELFF. CDR3 in DNA: TGTGCCAGCAGCTTATCCCCAGCTCGTTGGCGGAAAAACACCGGGGAGCTGTTTTTT. This chain joins TRBV13 and TRBJ2-2; D is uncertain. The CDR3 is 19 amino acids. Germline V gene sequence: CDR1 PRHDT, CDR2 FYEKMQ (reference sequence). V was clipped by 2 bases and J by 2 bases, with 21 bases between them.

The chain couples TRBV4-1 to TRBJ2-7, with a weak D call TRBD2 (6 bases). With 4 bases removed from V and 4 bases from J, the gap between germline ends came to 20 bases. CDR1 is MGHRA, CDR2 YSYEKL, per germline. The CDR3 totals 16 residues. In DNA form, the CDR3 reads TGCGCCAGCAGCCTTACCGGGGACTCGACAATGTACGAGCAGTACTTC. Its translation: CASSLTGDSTMYEQYF.

The rearrangement joins TRBV6-6 to TRBJ1-2; possible D gene TRBD1, 6 bases. The CDR3 has 12 amino acids. V was pared by 10 bases and J by 6 bases, with 15 bases between. The germline V gene encodes CDR1 MNHNY and CDR2 SVGAGI (reference sequence). This CDR3 reads CATRQEDDGYTF. The CDR3 DNA sequence: TGTGCCACCAGACAGGAAGACGATGGCTACACCTTC.

V usage is TRBV6-5 and J usage is TRBJ2-2, with D possibly being TRBD2 (5 bases). V was clipped by 5 bases and J by 4 bases, with 8 bases between them. The germline gives CDR1 MNHEY, CDR2 SVGAGI. The CDR3 runs to 13 residues. The CDR3 protein is CASSLDFTGELFF. Written as DNA, the CDR3 is TGTGCCAGCAGTCTGGACTTCACCGGGGAGCTGTTTTTT.

This chain uses TRBV4-1 with TRBJ2-7; D could derive from TRBD1 or TRBD2 (6 bases each). The V and J ends lost 0 bases and 2 bases respectively, with 14 bases between them. This CDR3 has 16 residues. The germline gives CDR1 MGHRA, CDR2 YSYEKL. CDR3 sequence reads: CASSQDTGAAPYEQYF. The CDR3 DNA reads as TGCGCCAGCAGCCAAGATACGGGGGCCGCTCCCTACGAGCAGTACTTC.

This clone was counted a few times. The CDR3 protein is CASSLRDRPSYEQYF. For the CDR3, the DNA is TGTGCCAGCAGCCTCCGGGACAGGCCCTCCTACGAGCAGTACTTC. The V gene is TRBV28, the J gene TRBJ2-7, with 8 bases lining up with TRBD1. J gave up 0 bases and V 6 bases, and 7 bases lay outside the gene matches. Germline V gives CDR1 MDHEN, CDR2 SYDVKM. CDR3 length: 15 amino acids.

The rearrangement joins TRBV19 to TRBJ2-3, with D uncertain. Germline lookup yields CDR1 LNHDA and CDR2 SQIVND (reference sequence). This CDR3 has 17 residues. The V and J ends lost 3 bases and 5 bases respectively, with 21 bases between them. CDR3 DNA: TGTGCCAGTAGTATCTTCCCTAGAGCGCCAGGCGAAGATACGCAGTATTTT. It yields the protein CASSIFPRAPGEDTQYF.

The rearrangement joins TRBV9 to TRBJ1-1, with D unresolved. This CDR3 has 12 residues. V was trimmed by 3 bases and J by 8 bases, leaving 11 bases between them. Germline CDR1 is SGDLS and CDR2 is YYNGEE. The CDR3 DNA reads as TGTGCCAGCAGCGCCCTGGGCAGGGAAGCTTTCTTT. Translating gives CASSALGREAFF.

The chain has TRBV9 and TRBJ2-5; 9 nucleotides align to TRBD2. The CDR3 loop spans 15 amino acids. After removal of 4 bases from V and 5 bases from J, the junction contained 9 bases not matched to a gene. Germline values: CDR1 SGDLS, CDR2 YYNGEE. CDR3 region: CASSLAGGLVETQYF. The CDR3 DNA reads TGTGCCAGCAGCCTCGCGGGGGGGCTGGTGGAGACCCAGTACTTC.

CDR3 DNA: TGCGCCAGCAGTTATTCAGGGAATGGCGAAGCTTTCTTT. It is translated as CASSYSGNGEAFF. This chain connects TRBV10-2 to TRBJ1-1; a possible D gene is TRBD1 (5 bases). The CDR3 totals 13 residues. Germline V lookup: CDR1 WSHSY, CDR2 SAAADI. Trimming cost V 5 bases and J 8 bases, with 15 bases left between them.

V usage is TRBV7-2 and J usage is TRBJ1-1; 9 nucleotides agree with TRBD1. The ends lost 5 bases at V and 4 bases at J; junction bases unmatched: 5. CDR3 length: 14 amino acids. The germline V gene encodes CDR1 SGHTA and CDR2 FQGNSA. The CDR3, as DNA: TGTGCCAGCAGCCCAAGACAGGGGGTCACTGAAGCTTTCTTT. Translation gives CASSPRQGVTEAFF. Complete variable domain (other parts from reference TRBV7-2 and TRBJ1-1): GAGVSQSPSNKVTEKGKDVELRCDPISGHTALYWYRQSLGQGLEFLIYFQGNSAPDKSGLPSDRFSAERTGGSVSTLTIQRTQQEDSAVYLCASSPRQGVTEAFFGQGTRLTVV.

The rearrangement uses TRBV7-2 and TRBJ1-5; no reliable D call. Germline loops: CDR1 SGHTA, CDR2 FQGNSA. The CDR3 is made up of 14 amino acids. V gave up 5 bases and J gave up 7 bases, with 15 bases separating them. As DNA, the CDR3 is TGTGCCAGCAGCCCCTCGGGGAGTTACCAGCCCCAGCATTTT. It translates to CASSPSGSYQPQHF. Together with reference TRBV7-2 and TRBJ1-5, the CDR3 gives the full variable domain: GAGVSQSPSNKVTEKGKDVELRCDPISGHTALYWYRQSLGQGLEFLIYFQGNSAPDKSGLPSDRFSAERTGGSVSTLTIQRTQQEDSAVYLCASSPSGSYQPQHFGDGTRLSIL.

The chain joins TRBV6-5 to TRBJ1-5, with 11 bases matching TRBD1. Germline V gives CDR1 MNHEY, CDR2 SVGAGI. The CDR3 has 15 residues. V gave up 5 bases and J gave up 5 bases; unmatched junction bases: 5. As DNA, the CDR3 is TGTGCCAGCAGTAGGACAGGGGGCCTCTATCAGCCCCAGCATTTT. As protein: CASSRTGGLYQPQHF.

The chain uses TRBV5-1 and TRBJ1-5; possibly TRBD1 for D (6 bases). The germline V gene has CDR1 SGHRS and CDR2 YFSETQ. This CDR3 has 14 residues. Trimming removed 2 bases from V and 4 bases from J, with 10 bases in between. The CDR3 sequence is CASSFGGANQPQHF. CDR3 nucleotides: TGCGCCAGCAGCTTCGGGGGCGCGAATCAGCCCCAGCATTTT.

This chain uses TRBV28 with TRBJ1-2, with 8 bases identical to TRBD1. In germline, CDR1 is MDHEN, CDR2 SYDVKM. CDR3 length: 12 residues. The V gene end was trimmed by 8 bases and the J gene end by 4 bases; junction bases not matched to a gene: 3. The CDR3 DNA sequence: TGTGCCAGCGGAGACAGGGGCTATGGCTACACCTTC. The encoded protein is CASGDRGYGYTF.

This sequence joins TRBV11-3 and TRBJ2-5; TRBD2 is a possible D gene (5 bases). This CDR3 is built from 17 residues. Trimming removed 5 bases at V and 6 bases at J, with 25 bases between. CDR1 is SGHNT and CDR2 is YENEEA in the germline V gene. CDR3 sequence: CASSAGSWRSGGQTQYF. The CDR3 nucleotides read TGTGCCAGCAGCGCCGGTAGTTGGAGGAGCGGCGGACAGACCCAGTACTTC.